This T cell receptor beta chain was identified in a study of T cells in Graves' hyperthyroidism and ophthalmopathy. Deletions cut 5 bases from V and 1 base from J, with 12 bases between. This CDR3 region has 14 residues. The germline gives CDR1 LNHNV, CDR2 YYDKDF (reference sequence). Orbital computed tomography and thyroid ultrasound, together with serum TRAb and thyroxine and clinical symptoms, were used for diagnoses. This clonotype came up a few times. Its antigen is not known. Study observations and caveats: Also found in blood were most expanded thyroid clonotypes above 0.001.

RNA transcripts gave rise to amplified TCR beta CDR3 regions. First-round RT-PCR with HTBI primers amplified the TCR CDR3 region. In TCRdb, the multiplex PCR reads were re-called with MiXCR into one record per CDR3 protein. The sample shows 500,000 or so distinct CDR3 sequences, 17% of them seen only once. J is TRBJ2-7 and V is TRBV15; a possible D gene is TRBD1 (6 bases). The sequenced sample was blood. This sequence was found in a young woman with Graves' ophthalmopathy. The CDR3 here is CATSPTGVSYEQYF. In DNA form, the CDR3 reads TGTGCCACCAGCCCGACAGGAGTTTCCTACGAGCAGTACTTC. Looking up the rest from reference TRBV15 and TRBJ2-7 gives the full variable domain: DAMVIQNPRYQVTQFGKPVTLSCSQTLNHNVMYWYQQKSSQAPKLLFHYYDKDFNNEADTPDNFQSRRPNTSFCFLDIRSPGLGDTAMYLCATSPTGVSYEQYFGPGTRLTVT.